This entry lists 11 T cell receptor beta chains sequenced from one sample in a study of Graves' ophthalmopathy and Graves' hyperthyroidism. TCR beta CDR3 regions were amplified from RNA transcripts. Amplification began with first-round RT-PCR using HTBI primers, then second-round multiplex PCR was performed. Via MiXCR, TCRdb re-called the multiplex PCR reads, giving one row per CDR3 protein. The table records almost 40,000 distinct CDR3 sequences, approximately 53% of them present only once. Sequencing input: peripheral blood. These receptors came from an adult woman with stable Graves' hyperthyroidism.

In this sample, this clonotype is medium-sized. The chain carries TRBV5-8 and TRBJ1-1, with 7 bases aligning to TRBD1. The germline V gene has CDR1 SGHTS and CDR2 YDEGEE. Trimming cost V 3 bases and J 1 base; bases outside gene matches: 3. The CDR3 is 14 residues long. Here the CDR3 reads CASSYGTANTEAFF. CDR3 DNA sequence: TGTGCCAGCAGCTATGGGACAGCGAACACTGAAGCTTTCTTT.

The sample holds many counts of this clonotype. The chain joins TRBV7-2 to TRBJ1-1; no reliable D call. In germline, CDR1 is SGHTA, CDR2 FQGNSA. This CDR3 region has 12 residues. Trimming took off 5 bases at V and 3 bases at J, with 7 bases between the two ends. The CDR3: CASSPGHTEAFF. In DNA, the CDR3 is TGTGCCAGCAGCCCCGGACACACTGAAGCTTTCTTT.

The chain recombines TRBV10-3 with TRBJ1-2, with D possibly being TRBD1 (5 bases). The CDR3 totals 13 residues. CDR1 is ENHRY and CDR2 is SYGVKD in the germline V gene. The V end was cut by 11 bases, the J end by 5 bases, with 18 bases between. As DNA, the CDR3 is TGTGCCCGCTCCCTGGGGGTAGAGTATGGCTACACCTTC. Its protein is CARSLGVEYGYTF.

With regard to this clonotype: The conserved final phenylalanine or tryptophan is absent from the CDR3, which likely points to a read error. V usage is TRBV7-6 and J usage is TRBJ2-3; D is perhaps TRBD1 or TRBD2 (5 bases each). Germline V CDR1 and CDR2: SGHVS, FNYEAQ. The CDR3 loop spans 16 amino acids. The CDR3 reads CASSLASGPSTGTQYL. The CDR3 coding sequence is TGTGCCAGCAGCTTAGCGAGCGGTCCTAGCACAGGTACGCAGTATCTT.

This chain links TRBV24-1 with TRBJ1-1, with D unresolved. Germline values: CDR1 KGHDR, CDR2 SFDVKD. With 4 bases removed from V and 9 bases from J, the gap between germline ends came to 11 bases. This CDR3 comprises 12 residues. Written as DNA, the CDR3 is TGTGCCACCAGTGACGGACGACATAAAGCTTTCTTT. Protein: CATSDGRHKAFF.

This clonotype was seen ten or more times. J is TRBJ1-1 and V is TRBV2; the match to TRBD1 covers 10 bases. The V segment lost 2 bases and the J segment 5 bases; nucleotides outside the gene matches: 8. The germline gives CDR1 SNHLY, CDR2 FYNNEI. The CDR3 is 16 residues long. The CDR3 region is CASSESLGQGETEAFF. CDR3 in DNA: TGTGCCAGCAGTGAAAGCTTAGGACAGGGGGAAACTGAAGCTTTCTTT. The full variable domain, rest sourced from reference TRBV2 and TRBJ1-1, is EPEVTQTPSHQVTQMGQEVILRCVPISNHLYFYWYRQILGQKVEFLVSFYNNEISEKSEIFDDQFSVERPDGSNFTLKIRSTKLEDSAMYFCASSESLGQGETEAFFGQGTRLTVV.

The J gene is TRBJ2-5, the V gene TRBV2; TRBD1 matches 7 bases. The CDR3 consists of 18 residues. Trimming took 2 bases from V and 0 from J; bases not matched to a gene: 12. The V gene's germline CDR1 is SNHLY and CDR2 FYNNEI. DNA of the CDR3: TGTGCCAGCAGTGAACAGGGGGACACCGGGGAGTACCAAGAGACCCAGTACTTC. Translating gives CASSEQGDTGEYQETQYF.

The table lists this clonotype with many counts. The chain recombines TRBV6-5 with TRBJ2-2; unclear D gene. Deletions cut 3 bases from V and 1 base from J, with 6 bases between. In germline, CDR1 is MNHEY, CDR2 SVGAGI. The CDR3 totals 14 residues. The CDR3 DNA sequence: TGTGCCAGCAGTTATTCAGTGAACACCGGGGAGCTGTTTTTT. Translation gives CASSYSVNTGELFF.

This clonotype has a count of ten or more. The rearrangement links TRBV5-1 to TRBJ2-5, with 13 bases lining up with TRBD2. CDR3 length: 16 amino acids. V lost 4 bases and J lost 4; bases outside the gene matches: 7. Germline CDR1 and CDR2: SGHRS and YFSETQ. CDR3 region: CASSPTLAGGVETQYF. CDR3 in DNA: TGCGCCAGCAGCCCTACACTAGCGGGAGGGGTAGAGACCCAGTACTTC.

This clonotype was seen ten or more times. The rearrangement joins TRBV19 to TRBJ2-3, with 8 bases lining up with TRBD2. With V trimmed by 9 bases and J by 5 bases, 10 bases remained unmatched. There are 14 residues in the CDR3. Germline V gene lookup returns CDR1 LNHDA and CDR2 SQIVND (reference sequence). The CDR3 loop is CASRTSGGGDTQYF. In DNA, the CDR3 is TGTGCCAGCCGTACTAGCGGCGGGGGAGATACGCAGTATTTT.

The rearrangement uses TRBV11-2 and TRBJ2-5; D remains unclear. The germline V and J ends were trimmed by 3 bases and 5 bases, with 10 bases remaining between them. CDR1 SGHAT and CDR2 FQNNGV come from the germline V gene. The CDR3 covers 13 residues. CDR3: CASSLWVLETQYF. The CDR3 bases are TGTGCCAGCAGCTTGTGGGTTCTGGAGACCCAGTACTTC.